This entry is about one T cell receptor (beta chain). The V segment lost 0 bases and the J segment 6 bases; nucleotides outside the gene matches: 6. The CDR3 spans 15 residues. Germline values: CDR1 SGDLS, CDR2 YYNGEE. This sample was taken from a study of blood T cell repertoires in COVID-19. Generated by immunoSEQ multiplex PCR, the TCRdb table keeps only in-frame clones and is missing some. The table shows over 50,000 clones, with about 89% occurring only once. The chain is built from TRBV9 and TRBJ2-3; 8 nucleotides align to TRBD2. The sequencing sample was made of peripheral blood. The TCR comes from a man between 60 and 75 years old with acute or convalescent COVID-19. The CDR3 DNA is TGTGCCAGCAGCGTAGTTCGGGGGGGGCTCGATACGCAGTATTTT. Translation: CASSVVRGGLDTQYF.